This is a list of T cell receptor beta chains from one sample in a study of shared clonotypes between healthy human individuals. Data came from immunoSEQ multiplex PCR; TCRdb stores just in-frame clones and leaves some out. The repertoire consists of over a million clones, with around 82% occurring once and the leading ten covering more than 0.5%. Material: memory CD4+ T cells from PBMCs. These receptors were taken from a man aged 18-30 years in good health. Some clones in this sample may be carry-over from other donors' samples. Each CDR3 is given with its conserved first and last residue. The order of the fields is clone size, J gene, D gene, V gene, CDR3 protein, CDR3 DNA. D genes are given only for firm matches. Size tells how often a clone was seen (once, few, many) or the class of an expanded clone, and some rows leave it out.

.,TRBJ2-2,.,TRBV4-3,CASSQASGGDTGELFF,TGCGCCAGCAGCCAGGCCTCCGGAGGGGACACCGGGGAGCTGTTTTTT
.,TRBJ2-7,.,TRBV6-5,CASSYSFGGWEQYF,TGTGCCAGCAGTTACAGTTTCGGGGGTTGGGAGCAGTACTTC
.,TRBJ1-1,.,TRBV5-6,CASNRQNTEAFF,TGTGCCAGCAATCGCCAGAACACTGAAGCTTTCTTT
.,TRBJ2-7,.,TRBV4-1,CASSQGTGNYEQYF,TGCGCCAGCAGCCAAGGGACGGGGAACTACGAGCAGTACTTC
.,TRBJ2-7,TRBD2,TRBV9,CASSFGTSADYEQYF,TGTGCCAGCAGCTTTGGGACTAGCGCCGACTACGAGCAGTACTTC
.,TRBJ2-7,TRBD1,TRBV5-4,CASSLAGTGSYEQYF,TGTGCCAGCAGCTTGGCCGGGACAGGGAGCTACGAGCAGTACTTC
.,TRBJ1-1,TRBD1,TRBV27,CASSLKRTGAMNTEAFF,TGTGCCAGCAGTTTAAAGCGGACAGGAGCAATGAACACTGAAGCTTTCTTT
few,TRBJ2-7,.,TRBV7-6,CASSLDDGFSYEQYF,TGTGCCAGCAGCTTAGATGACGGATTCAGCTACGAGCAGTACTTC
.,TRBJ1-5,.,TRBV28,CASYTGWSGQPQHF,TGTGCCAGCTATACAGGGTGGTCGGGTCAGCCCCAGCATTTT
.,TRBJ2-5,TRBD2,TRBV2,CASSEGQLAGGETQYF,TGTGCCAGCAGTGAAGGGCAGCTAGCGGGTGGGGAGACCCAGTACTTC
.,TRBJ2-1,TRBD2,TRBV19,CASSPPAGVSSYNEQFF,TGTGCCAGTAGTCCGCCGGCGGGAGTTAGCTCCTACAATGAGCAGTTCTTC
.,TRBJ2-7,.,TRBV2,CASYQRTYEQYF,TGTGCCAGCTACCAGCGGACCTACGAGCAGTACTTC
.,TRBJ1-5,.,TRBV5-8,CASSPRTGNQPQHF,TGTGCCAGCAGCCCGCGGACAGGCAATCAGCCCCAGCATTTT
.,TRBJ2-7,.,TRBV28,CASRPSGTYEQYF,TGTGCCAGCAGACCGAGCGGAACCTACGAGCAGTACTTC
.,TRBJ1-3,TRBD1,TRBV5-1,CASSSEQGAGNTIYF,TGCGCCAGCAGCTCCGAACAGGGGGCTGGAAACACCATATATTTT
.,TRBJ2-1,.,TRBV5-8,CASRAGQLFYNEQFF,TGTGCCAGCAGAGCCGGTCAACTCTTCTACAATGAGCAGTTCTTC
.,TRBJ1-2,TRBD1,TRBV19,CASSIAAGGQFFYGYTF,TGTGCCAGTAGTATAGCTGCGGGGGGACAGTTTTTTTATGGCTACACCTTC
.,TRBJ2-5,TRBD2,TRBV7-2,CASSLESTTSGQETQYF,TGTGCCAGCAGCTTAGAGTCGACGACTAGCGGACAAGAGACCCAGTACTTC
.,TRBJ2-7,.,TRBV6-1,CASSETEQYF,TGTGCCAGCAGTGAGACCGAGCAGTACTTC
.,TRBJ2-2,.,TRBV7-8,CASSPQGKGDGELFF,TGTGCCAGCAGCCCCCAGGGAAAGGGCGACGGGGAGCTGTTTTTT
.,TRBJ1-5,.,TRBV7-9,CASSLVGGANQPQHF,TGTGCCAGCAGCTTAGTCGGGGGGGCTAATCAGCCCCAGCATTTT
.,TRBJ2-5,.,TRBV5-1,CASNLQQGSGETQYF,TGCGCCAGCAACCTCCAACAGGGTTCGGGAGAGACCCAGTACTTC
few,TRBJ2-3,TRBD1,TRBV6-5,CASSYRTGATDTQYF,TGTGCCAGCAGTTACCGAACAGGGGCTACAGATACGCAGTATTTT
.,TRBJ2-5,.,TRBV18,CASSPGTGEETQYF,TGTGCCAGCTCACCAGGGACGGGCGAGGAGACCCAGTACTTC
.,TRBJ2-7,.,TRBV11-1,CASSLAPGRYEQYF,TGTGCCAGCAGCTTAGCGCCAGGCCGGTACGAGCAGTACTTC
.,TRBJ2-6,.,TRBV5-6,CASSLPGGGANVLTF,TGTGCCAGCAGCTTGCCAGGTGGGGGGGCCAACGTCCTGACTTTC
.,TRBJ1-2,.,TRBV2,CASSVDHGYTF,TGTGCCAGCAGTGTTGACCATGGCTACACCTTC
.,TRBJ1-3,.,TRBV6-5,CASSRTQGGNTIYF,TGTGCCAGCAGTCGGACCCAGGGGGGAAACACCATATATTTT
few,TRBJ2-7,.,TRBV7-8,CASSLARASDGYEQYF,TGTGCCAGCAGCTTAGCCAGGGCTAGCGACGGCTACGAGCAGTACTTC
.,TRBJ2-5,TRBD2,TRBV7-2,CASSPRLAGYQETQYF,TGTGCCAGCAGCCCGCGACTAGCGGGGTACCAAGAGACCCAGTACTTC
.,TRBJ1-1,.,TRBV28,CASSPVWGPNTEAFF,TGTGCCAGCAGTCCCGTGTGGGGGCCGAACACTGAAGCTTTCTTT
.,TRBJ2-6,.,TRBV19,CASSIRDGRRLGANVLTF,TGTGCCAGTAGTATACGGGACGGGCGACGACTGGGGGCCAACGTCCTGACTTTC
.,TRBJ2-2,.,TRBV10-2,CASSQTGNVDTGELFF,TGCGCCAGCAGCCAAACAGGGAATGTGGACACCGGGGAGCTGTTTTTT
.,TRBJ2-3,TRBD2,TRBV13,CASSNPLGGTSTDTQYF,TGTGCCAGCAGCAACCCGTTGGGGGGGACTAGCACAGATACGCAGTATTTT
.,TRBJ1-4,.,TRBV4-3,CASSQEGGRGEKLFF,TGCGCCAGCAGCCAAGAGGGGGGTCGGGGTGAAAAACTGTTTTTT
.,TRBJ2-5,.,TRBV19,CASSIRDPRTLWETQYF,TGTGCCAGTAGTATAAGGGACCCGCGCACGCTATGGGAGACCCAGTACTTC
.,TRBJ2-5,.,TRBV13,CASSLKDRWLGGETQYF,TGTGCCAGCAGCTTAAAGGACAGGTGGCTGGGGGGAGAGACCCAGTACTTC
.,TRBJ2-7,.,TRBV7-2,CASSPEGVADSYEQYF,TGTGCCAGCAGCCCAGAGGGAGTAGCGGACTCCTACGAGCAGTACTTC
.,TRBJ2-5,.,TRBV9,CASSVGDFGVRAFQETQYF,TGTGCCAGCAGCGTAGGGGATTTCGGTGTCAGAGCCTTCCAAGAGACCCAGTACTTC
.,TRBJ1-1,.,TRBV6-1,CASSEGSVQFRWAFF,TGTGCCAGCAGTGAAGGGTCAGTCCAGTTCCGGTGGGCTTTCTTT
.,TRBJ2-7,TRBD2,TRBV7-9,CASSSIAGAYEQYF,TGTGCCAGCAGCTCGATAGCGGGAGCCTACGAGCAGTACTTC
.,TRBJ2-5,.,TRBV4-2,CASSQGAQGRGETQYF,TGTGCCAGCAGCCAAGGAGCCCAGGGGAGGGGAGAGACCCAGTACTTC
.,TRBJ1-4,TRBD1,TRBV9,CASSERGTGGEKLFF,TGTGCCAGCAGCGAGAGGGGGACAGGGGGTGAAAAACTGTTTTTT
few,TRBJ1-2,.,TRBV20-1,CSAPQGVGYTF,TGCAGTGCCCCACAGGGAGTCGGCTACACCTTC
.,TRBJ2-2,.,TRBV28,CASGGAEPSNTGELFF,TGTGCCAGCGGGGGGGCGGAGCCTTCGAACACCGGGGAGCTGTTTTTT
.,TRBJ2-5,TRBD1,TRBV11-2,CASSPWTGAGETQYF,TGTGCCAGCAGCCCTTGGACAGGGGCCGGAGAGACCCAGTACTTC
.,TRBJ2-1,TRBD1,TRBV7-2,CASSLARTGKGQFF,TGTGCCAGCAGCTTAGCCCGGACAGGGAAGGGTCAGTTCTTC
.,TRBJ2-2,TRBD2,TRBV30,CAWSANGLADVLFF,TGTGCCTGGAGTGCGAACGGACTAGCGGACGTTCTGTTTTTT
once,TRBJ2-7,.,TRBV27,CASSSLGGEQYF,TGTGCCAGCAGTTCCCTGGGGGGTGAGCAGTACTTC
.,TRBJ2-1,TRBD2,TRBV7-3,CASSLESALAGVNNEQFF,TGTGCCAGCAGCTTAGAGTCTGCCTTAGCGGGAGTTAACAATGAGCAGTTCTTC
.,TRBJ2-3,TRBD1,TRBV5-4,CASSQAPGQGADTQYF,TGTGCCAGCAGCCAAGCTCCGGGACAGGGAGCAGATACGCAGTATTTT